Each of the 19 T cell receptor beta chains below was sequenced from the same sample in a study of T cell responses to AZD1222 COVID-19 vaccine. Only in-frame clones appear in the TCRdb table, and some are missing; sequencing was by immunoSEQ multiplex PCR. The profile shows under 150,000 clones, approximately 92% of them singletons. Specimen: peripheral blood, collected 28 days after the second AZD1222 dose. All receptors come from an adult who received the AZD1222 COVID-19 vaccine.

The sample holds one count of this clone. The gene calls are TRBV2 and TRBJ2-1; D gene uncertain. This CDR3 region has 12 residues. Trimming cost V 3 bases and J 7 bases, with 7 bases left between them. Germline CDR1 SNHLY, CDR2 FYNNEI. The DNA for the CDR3 is TGTGCCAGCAGTGATGTACTAAATGAGCAGTTCTTC. Its protein product is CASSDVLNEQFF. The complete variable domain, with remaining parts taken from reference TRBV2 and TRBJ2-1, reads EPEVTQTPSHQVTQMGQEVILRCVPISNHLYFYWYRQILGQKVEFLVSFYNNEISEKSEIFDDQFSVERPDGSNFTLKIRSTKLEDSAMYFCASSDVLNEQFFGPGTRLTVL.

The chain employs TRBV11-2 and TRBJ1-1, with no clear D. V lost 1 base and J 7 bases, leaving 4 bases between the germline ends. Germline V CDR1 and CDR2: SGHAT, FQNNGV. The CDR3 is 11 amino acids. CDR3 bases: TGTGCCAGCAGCTTAGTCCTTGAAGCTTTCTTT. It encodes CASSLVLEAFF.

This clone was picked up one time. This chain uses TRBV28 with TRBJ1-4; a weak D match, TRBD1 (6 bases). Trimming stripped 5 bases from V and 8 bases from J, with 24 bases between. Looked up from germline, CDR1 is MDHEN and CDR2 is SYDVKM. The CDR3 runs to 17 residues. CDR3 bases: TGTGCCAGCAGTGGCCCCTTGGGGCAGGGGTGGGGGGAAAAACTGTTTTTT. Translating it yields CASSGPLGQGWGEKLFF.

The rearrangement uses TRBV5-5 and TRBJ2-2, with TRBD1 matching over 8 bases. The CDR3 spans 17 residues. Trimming removed 3 bases from V and 0 bases from J; junction bases left unmatched: 7. Germline loops: CDR1 SGHKS, CDR2 YYEKEE (reference sequence). The CDR3 sequence: CASSSDWTGPNTGELFF. CDR3 DNA sequence: TGTGCCAGCAGCTCAGACTGGACAGGGCCGAACACCGGGGAGCTGTTTTTT.

This chain joins TRBV15 and TRBJ1-2, with TRBD1 as a possible D gene (6 bases). The V gene lost 5 bases and the J gene lost 4 bases, with 17 bases spanning the gap. Germline V gene lookup returns CDR1 LNHNV and CDR2 YYDKDF (reference sequence). The CDR3 extends over 15 amino acids. CDR3 in DNA: TGTGCCACCAGCCCACCGGGACAAAGATTCTATGGCTACACCTTC. Protein sequence: CATSPPGQRFYGYTF.

This chain connects TRBV12-3 or TRBV12-4 to TRBJ1-5, with no clear D. Trimming shortened V by 3 bases and J by 4 bases, and 7 bases separated the two germline ends. The CDR3 has 13 amino acids. CDR3 region: CASSFLGNQPQHF. DNA for the CDR3: TGTGCCAGCAGTTTTCTCGGAAATCAGCCCCAGCATTTT.

The chain uses TRBV6-4 and TRBJ1-1; possible D gene TRBD1, 5 bases. CDR1 is MRHNA, CDR2 SNTAGT, per germline. V shed 6 bases and J shed 1 base, with 9 bases lying between them. CDR3 length: 13 amino acids. The CDR3 DNA is TGTGCCAGCAGCGGACACCCGAACACTGAAGCTTTCTTT. It is translated as CASSGHPNTEAFF.

The rearrangement joins TRBV6-1 to TRBJ2-7; D may be TRBD1 or TRBD2 (5 bases each). CDR1 is MNHNS, CDR2 SASEGT, per germline. Trimming removed 3 bases from V and 4 bases from J, with 13 bases in between. This CDR3 is built from 14 residues. The CDR3 spells CASSDRGKLYEQYF. CDR3 DNA: TGTGCCAGCAGTGACCGGGGCAAACTTTACGAGCAGTACTTC.

The CDR3 sequence: CASFTRQGRMNTEAFF. DNA for the CDR3: TGTGCCAGCTTTACCCGACAGGGGCGAATGAACACTGAAGCTTTCTTT. The chain has TRBV28 and TRBJ1-1, with TRBD1 matching 8 bases. This CDR3 has 16 amino acids. The V gene's germline CDR1 is MDHEN and CDR2 SYDVKM. After removal of 8 bases from V and 0 bases from J, the junction contained 11 bases not matched to a gene.

The V gene is TRBV19, the J gene TRBJ2-2; 9 positions agree with TRBD1. In germline, CDR1 is LNHDA, CDR2 SQIVND (reference sequence). This CDR3 is built from 16 residues. V was clipped by 7 bases and J by 6 bases; unmatched bases: 12. The chain's CDR3 is CASTPTGTGQSGELFF. CDR3 nucleotides: TGTGCCAGTACTCCCACCGGGACAGGGCAATCCGGGGAGCTGTTTTTT.

This clone came up once. The same CDR3 is also encoded by other DNA sequences in this sample. V usage is TRBV5-1 and J usage is TRBJ1-1; D ambiguous. The CDR3 totals 13 residues. V was pared by 2 bases and J by 4 bases, with 9 bases between. The V gene's germline CDR1 is SGHRS and CDR2 YFSETQ. CDR3 in amino acids: CASSFTGGTEAFF. The CDR3 nucleotides read TGCGCCAGCAGCTTTACGGGTGGCACTGAAGCTTTCTTT.

The V call is TRBV19, the J call TRBJ1-1, with D possibly being TRBD1 (6 bases). This CDR3 has 14 amino acids. Per germline, CDR1 LNHDA and CDR2 SQIVND (reference sequence). The V end was cut by 4 bases, the J end by 4 bases, with 13 bases between. Here the CDR3 DNA reads TGTGCCAGTAGTAAGGCGGGGGCCGGCACTGAAGCTTTCTTT. Translating it yields CASSKAGAGTEAFF. Full variable domain (outside the CDR3, taken from reference TRBV19 and TRBJ1-1): DGGITQSPKYLFRKEGQNVTLSCEQNLNHDAMYWYRQDPGQGLRLIYYSQIVNDFQKGDIAEGYSVSREKKESFPLTVTSAQKNPTAFYLCASSKAGAGTEAFFGQGTRLTVV.

This chain connects TRBV28 to TRBJ1-1; D gene unclear. V was shortened by 2 bases and J by 4 bases, with 8 bases between the two germline ends. Germline V lookup: CDR1 MDHEN, CDR2 SYDVKM. The CDR3 runs 13 residues. CDR3 sequence reads: CASSLVGITEAFF. The CDR3, as DNA: TGTGCCAGCAGTTTAGTTGGGATCACTGAAGCTTTCTTT.

The chain's CDR3 is CASSESGARGHSPLHF. The DNA for the CDR3 is TGTGCCAGCAGTGAATCGGGAGCAAGGGGCCATTCACCCCTCCACTTT. This chain connects TRBV25-1 to TRBJ1-6, with D possibly matching TRBD1 (5 bases). The V end lost 1 base, the J end lost 8 bases, and 15 bases lay between the germline ends. This CDR3 is built from 16 residues. In germline, CDR1 is MGHDK, CDR2 SYGVNS.

This chain links TRBV5-8 with TRBJ1-2; D gene uncertain. The CDR3 totals 13 residues. Germline loops: CDR1 SGHTS, CDR2 YDEGEE. Trimming pared 1 base from V and 8 bases from J, leaving 12 bases between. The CDR3 here is CASSLRRAIGYTF. The CDR3 DNA reads TGTGCCAGCAGCTTGCGCCGGGCTATCGGCTACACCTTC.

The chain recombines TRBV6-5 with TRBJ2-7; 7 bases map to TRBD1. The CDR3 loop spans 15 amino acids. The V and J ends lost 2 bases and 1 base, in that order; junction bases with no gene match: 5. The germline CDR1 and CDR2 sequences are MNHEY and SVGAGI. Here the CDR3 reads CASSYKAGGSYEQYF. The CDR3 DNA is TGTGCCAGCAGTTACAAGGCAGGGGGATCCTACGAGCAGTACTTC.

The V and J genes are TRBV10-3 and TRBJ1-5; 7 nucleotides align to TRBD1. This CDR3 region has 15 residues. In germline, CDR1 is ENHRY, CDR2 SYGVKD. The junction had 5 bases not matched to a gene; V was cut back by 6 bases and J by 0 bases. Written as DNA, the CDR3 is TGTGCCATCAGCCTCGGGACAGATAGCAATCAGCCCCAGCATTTT. The encoded protein is CAISLGTDSNQPQHF.

The CDR3 bases are TGTGCCAGCTCACCACCGGGACAGGGTGACACAGATACGCAGTATTTT. Protein: CASSPPGQGDTDTQYF. J is TRBJ2-3 and V is TRBV18; TRBD1 aligns across 9 bases. The germline gives CDR1 KGHSH, CDR2 LQKENI. Trimming took 0 bases from V and 2 from J; bases not matched to a gene: 3. The CDR3 runs 16 residues.

This chain links TRBV6-2 or TRBV6-3 with TRBJ1-3; D may be TRBD1 (6 bases). V lost 6 bases and J lost 0, with 12 bases in between. CDR3 size: 15 residues. Germline values: CDR1 MNHEY, CDR2 SVGEGT. The CDR3 DNA reads TGTGCCAGCAGCCTCGGGACACCCTCTGGAAACACCATATATTTT. Its protein is CASSLGTPSGNTIYF.